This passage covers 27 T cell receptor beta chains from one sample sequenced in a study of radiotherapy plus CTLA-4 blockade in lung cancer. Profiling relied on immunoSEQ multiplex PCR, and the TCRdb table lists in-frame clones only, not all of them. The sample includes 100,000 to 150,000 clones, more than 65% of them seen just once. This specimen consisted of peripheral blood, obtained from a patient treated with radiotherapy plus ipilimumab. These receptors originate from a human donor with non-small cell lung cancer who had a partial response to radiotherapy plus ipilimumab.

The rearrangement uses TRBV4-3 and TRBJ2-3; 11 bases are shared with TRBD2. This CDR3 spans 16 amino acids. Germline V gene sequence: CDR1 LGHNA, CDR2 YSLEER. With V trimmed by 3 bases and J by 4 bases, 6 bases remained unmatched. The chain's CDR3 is CASSQTLAGGSDTQYF. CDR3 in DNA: TGCGCCAGCAGCCAGACTCTAGCGGGAGGATCAGATACGCAGTATTTT.

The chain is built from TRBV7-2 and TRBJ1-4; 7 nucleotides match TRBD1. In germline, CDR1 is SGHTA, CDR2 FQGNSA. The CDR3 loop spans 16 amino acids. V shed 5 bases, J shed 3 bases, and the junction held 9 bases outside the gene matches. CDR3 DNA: TGTGCCAGCAGCCGACAGGGTTCCGGGCCTAATGAAAAACTGTTTTTT. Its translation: CASSRQGSGPNEKLFF.

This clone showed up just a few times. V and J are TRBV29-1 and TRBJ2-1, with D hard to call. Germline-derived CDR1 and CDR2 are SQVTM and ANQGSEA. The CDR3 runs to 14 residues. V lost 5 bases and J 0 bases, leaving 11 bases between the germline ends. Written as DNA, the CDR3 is TGCAGCGTTTACGTAGTTAGCTCCTACAATGAGCAGTTCTTC. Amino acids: CSVYVVSSYNEQFF.

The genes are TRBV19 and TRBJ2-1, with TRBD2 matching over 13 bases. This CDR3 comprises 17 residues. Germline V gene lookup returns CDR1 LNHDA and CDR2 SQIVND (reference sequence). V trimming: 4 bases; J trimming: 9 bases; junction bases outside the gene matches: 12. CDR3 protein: CASSTAAARTSGGEQFF. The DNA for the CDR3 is TGTGCCAGTAGTACCGCGGCGGCCAGGACTAGCGGGGGTGAGCAGTTCTTC.

CDR3 residues: CASSTYNEQFF. As DNA, the CDR3 is TGTGCCAGCAGCACCTACAATGAGCAGTTCTTC. The V and J genes are TRBV25-1 and TRBJ2-1, with no clear D. CDR1 is MGHDK, CDR2 SYGVNS, per germline. The V and J ends lost 6 bases and 2 bases respectively, with 2 bases between them. This CDR3 has 11 residues.

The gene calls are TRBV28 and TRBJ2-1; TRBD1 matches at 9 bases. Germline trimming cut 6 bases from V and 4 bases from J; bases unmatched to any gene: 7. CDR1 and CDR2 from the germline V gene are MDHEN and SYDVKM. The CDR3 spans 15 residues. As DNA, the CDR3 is TGTGCCAGCAGCCCCCCACAGGGGGCTTACAATGAGCAGTTCTTC. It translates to CASSPPQGAYNEQFF.

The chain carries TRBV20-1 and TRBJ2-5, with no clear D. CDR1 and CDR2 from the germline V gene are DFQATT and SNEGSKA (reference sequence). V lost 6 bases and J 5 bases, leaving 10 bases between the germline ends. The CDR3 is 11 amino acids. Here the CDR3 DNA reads TGCAGTGCCAGGCGCCTCGAGACCCAGTACTTC. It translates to CSARRLETQYF.

CDR3 in DNA: TGTGCCAGCAGTTACGGGACAGGGGCCTACGAGCAGTACGTC. This sequence encodes CASSYGTGAYEQYV. The chain joins TRBV6-5 to TRBJ2-7; 10 positions agree with TRBD1. Germline CDR1 MNHEY, CDR2 SVGAGI. With 2 bases clipped from V and 2 bases from J, the junction kept 0 bases outside the gene matches. The CDR3 covers 14 residues.

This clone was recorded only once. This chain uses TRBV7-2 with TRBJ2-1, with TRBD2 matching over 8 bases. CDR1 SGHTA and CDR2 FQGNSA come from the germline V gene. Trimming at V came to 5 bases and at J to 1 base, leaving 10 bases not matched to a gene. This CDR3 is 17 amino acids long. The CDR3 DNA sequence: TGTGCCAGCAGCCTACGTCAGATAGCGGGATCCTACAATGAGCAGTTCTTC. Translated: CASSLRQIAGSYNEQFF.

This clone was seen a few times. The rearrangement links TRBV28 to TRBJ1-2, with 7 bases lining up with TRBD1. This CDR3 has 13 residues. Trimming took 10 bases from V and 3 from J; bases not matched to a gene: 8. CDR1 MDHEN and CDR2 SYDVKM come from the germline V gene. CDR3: CAIDVGGDYGYTF. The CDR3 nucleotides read TGTGCCATCGATGTAGGGGGCGACTATGGCTACACCTTC.

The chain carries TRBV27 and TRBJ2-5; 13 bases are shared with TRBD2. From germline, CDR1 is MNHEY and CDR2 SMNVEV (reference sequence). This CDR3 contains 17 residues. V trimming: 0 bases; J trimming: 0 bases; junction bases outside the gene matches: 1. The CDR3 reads CASSLSTSGGYQETQYF. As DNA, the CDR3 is TGTGCCAGCAGTTTATCGACTAGCGGGGGGTACCAAGAGACCCAGTACTTC.

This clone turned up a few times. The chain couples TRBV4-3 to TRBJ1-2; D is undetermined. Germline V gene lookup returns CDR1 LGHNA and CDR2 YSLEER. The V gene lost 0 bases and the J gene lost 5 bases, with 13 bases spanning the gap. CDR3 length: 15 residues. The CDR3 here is CASSQDGRSAYGYTF. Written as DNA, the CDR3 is TGCGCCAGCAGCCAAGACGGCAGGTCTGCATATGGCTACACCTTC.

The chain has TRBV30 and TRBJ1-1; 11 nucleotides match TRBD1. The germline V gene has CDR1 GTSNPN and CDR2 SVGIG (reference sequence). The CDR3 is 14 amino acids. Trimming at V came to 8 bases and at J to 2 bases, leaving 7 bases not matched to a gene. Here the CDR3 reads CAGGQGADNTEAFF. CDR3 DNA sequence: TGTGCCGGAGGACAGGGGGCGGATAACACTGAAGCTTTCTTT. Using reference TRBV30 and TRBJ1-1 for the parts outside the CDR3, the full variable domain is SQTIHQWPATLVQPVGSPLSLECTVEGTSNPNLYWYRQAAGRGLQLLFYSVGIGQISSEVPQNLSASRPQDRQFILSSKKLLLSDSGFYLCAGGQGADNTEAFFGQGTRLTVV.

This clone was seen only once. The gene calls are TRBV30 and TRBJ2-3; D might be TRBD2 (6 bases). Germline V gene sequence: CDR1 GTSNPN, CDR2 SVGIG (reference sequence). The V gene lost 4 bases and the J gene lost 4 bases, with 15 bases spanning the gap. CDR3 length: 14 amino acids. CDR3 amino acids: CAWTGTFKSDTQYF. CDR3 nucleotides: TGTGCCTGGACCGGGACTTTCAAGTCAGATACGCAGTATTTT. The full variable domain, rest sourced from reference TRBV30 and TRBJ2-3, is SQTIHQWPATLVQPVGSPLSLECTVEGTSNPNLYWYRQAAGRGLQLLFYSVGIGQISSEVPQNLSASRPQDRQFILSSKKLLLSDSGFYLCAWTGTFKSDTQYFGPGTRLTVL.

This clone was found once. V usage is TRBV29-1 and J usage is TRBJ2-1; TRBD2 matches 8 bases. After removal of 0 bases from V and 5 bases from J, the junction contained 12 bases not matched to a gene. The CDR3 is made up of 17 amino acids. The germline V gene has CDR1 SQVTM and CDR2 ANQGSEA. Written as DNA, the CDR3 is TGCAGCGTTGAAGACCCCCTACTAGCGGCGAAGAACAATGAGCAGTTCTTC. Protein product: CSVEDPLLAAKNNEQFF.

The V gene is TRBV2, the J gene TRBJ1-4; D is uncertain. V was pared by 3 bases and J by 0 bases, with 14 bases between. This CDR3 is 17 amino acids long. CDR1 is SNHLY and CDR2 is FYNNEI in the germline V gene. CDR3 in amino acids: CASSDGLAEATNEKLFF. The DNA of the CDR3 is TGTGCCAGCAGTGATGGCCTAGCAGAGGCAACTAATGAAAAACTGTTTTTT. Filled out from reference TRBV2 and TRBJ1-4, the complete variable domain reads EPEVTQTPSHQVTQMGQEVILRCVPISNHLYFYWYRQILGQKVEFLVSFYNNEISEKSEIFDDQFSVERPDGSNFTLKIRSTKLEDSAMYFCASSDGLAEATNEKLFFGSGTQLSVL.

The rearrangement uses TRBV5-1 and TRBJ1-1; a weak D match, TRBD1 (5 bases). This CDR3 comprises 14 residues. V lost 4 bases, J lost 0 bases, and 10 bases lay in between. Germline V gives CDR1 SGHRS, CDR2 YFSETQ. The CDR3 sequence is CASSGVDMNTEAFF. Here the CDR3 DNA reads TGCGCCAGCAGCGGGGTGGACATGAACACTGAAGCTTTCTTT.

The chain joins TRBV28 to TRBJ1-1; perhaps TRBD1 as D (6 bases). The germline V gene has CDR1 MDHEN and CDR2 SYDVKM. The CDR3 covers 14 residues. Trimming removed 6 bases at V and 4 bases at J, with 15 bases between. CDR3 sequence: CASRTPGVVTEAFF. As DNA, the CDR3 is TGTGCCAGCAGGACCCCAGGGGTGGTCACTGAAGCTTTCTTT. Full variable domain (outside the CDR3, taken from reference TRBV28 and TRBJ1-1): DVKVTQSSRYLVKRTGEKVFLECVQDMDHENMFWYRQDPGLGLRLIYFSYDVKMKEKGDIPEGYSVSREKKERFSLILESASTNQTSMYLCASRTPGVVTEAFFGQGTRLTVV.

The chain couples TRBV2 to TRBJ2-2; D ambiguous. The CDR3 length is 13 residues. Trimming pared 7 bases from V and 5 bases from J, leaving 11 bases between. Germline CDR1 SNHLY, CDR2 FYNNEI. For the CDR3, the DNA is TGTGCCAGCACGTTAGATCGTACCGGGGAGCTGTTTTTT. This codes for CASTLDRTGELFF.

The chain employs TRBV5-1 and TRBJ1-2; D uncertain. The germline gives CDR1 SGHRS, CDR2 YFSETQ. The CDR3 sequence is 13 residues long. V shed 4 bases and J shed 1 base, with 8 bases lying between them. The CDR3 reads CASSPGFNYGYTF. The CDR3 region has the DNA TGCGCCAGCAGCCCCGGGTTTAACTATGGCTACACCTTC. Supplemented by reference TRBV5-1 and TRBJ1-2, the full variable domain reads KAGVTQTPRYLIKTRGQQVTLSCSPISGHRSVSWYQQTPGQGLQFLFEYFSETQRNKGNFPGRFSGRQFSNSRSEMNVSTLELGDSALYLCASSPGFNYGYTFGSGTRLTVV.

The CDR3 DNA follows: TGTGCCAGCAGCCAAGATCGGTACGACGAGCAGTACTTC. It is translated as CASSQDRYDEQYF. The chain combines TRBV4-2 with TRBJ2-7, with D uncertain. The CDR3 spans 13 residues. Germline values: CDR1 LGHNA, CDR2 YNFKEQ. V lost 0 bases and J 5 bases, leaving 8 bases between the germline ends.

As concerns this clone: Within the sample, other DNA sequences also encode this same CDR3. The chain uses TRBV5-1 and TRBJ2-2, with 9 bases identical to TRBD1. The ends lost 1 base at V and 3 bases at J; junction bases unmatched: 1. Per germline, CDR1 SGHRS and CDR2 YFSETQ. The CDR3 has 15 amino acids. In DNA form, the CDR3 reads TGCGCCAGCAGCTTGAGGACAGGGGACACCGGGGAGCTGTTTTTT. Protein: CASSLRTGDTGELFF.

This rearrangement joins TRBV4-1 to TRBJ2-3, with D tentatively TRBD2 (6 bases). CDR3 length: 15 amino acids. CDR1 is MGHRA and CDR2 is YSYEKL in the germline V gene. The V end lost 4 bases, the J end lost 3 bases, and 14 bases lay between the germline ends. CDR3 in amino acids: CASSRSSAETDTQYF. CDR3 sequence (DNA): TGCGCCAGCAGCCGATCTAGCGCCGAGACAGATACGCAGTATTTT.

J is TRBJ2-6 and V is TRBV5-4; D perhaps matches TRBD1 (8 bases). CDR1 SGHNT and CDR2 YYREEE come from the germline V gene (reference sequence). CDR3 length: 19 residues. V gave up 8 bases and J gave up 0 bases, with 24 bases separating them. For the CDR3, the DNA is TGTGCCAGTAAGAGGGGGGGGACAGGTTACGGCTCTGGGGCCAACGTCCTGACTTTC. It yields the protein CASKRGGTGYGSGANVLTF.

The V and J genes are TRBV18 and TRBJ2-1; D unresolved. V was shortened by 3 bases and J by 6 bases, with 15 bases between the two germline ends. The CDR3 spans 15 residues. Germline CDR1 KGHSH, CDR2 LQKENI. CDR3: CASSPDSILPNEQFF. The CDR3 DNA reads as TGTGCCAGCTCACCTGATAGCATTCTTCCCAATGAGCAGTTCTTC.

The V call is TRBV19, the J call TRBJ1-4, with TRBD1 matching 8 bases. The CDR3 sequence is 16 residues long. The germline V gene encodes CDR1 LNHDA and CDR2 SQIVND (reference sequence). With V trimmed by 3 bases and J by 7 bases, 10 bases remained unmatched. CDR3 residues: CASSIGPGTGVEKLFF. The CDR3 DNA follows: TGTGCCAGTAGTATTGGGCCCGGGACAGGCGTTGAAAAACTGTTTTTT.

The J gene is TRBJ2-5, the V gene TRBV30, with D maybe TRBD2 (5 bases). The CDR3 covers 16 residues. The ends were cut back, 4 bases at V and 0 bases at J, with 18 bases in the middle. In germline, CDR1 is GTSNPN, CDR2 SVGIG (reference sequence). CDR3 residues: CAWTGKTQADQETQYF. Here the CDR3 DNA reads TGTGCCTGGACCGGAAAAACGCAAGCGGACCAAGAGACCCAGTACTTC.